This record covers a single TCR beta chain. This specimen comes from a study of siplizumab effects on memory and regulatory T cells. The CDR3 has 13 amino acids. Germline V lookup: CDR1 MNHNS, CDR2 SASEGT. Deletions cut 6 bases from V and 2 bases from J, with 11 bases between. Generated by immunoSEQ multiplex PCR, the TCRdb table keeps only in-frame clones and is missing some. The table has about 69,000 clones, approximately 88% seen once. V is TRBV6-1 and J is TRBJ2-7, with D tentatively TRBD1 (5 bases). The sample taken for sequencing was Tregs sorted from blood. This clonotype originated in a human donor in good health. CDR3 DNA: TGTGCCAGCAGACAGGAATGGGCCTACGAGCAGTACTTC. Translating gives CASRQEWAYEQYF.